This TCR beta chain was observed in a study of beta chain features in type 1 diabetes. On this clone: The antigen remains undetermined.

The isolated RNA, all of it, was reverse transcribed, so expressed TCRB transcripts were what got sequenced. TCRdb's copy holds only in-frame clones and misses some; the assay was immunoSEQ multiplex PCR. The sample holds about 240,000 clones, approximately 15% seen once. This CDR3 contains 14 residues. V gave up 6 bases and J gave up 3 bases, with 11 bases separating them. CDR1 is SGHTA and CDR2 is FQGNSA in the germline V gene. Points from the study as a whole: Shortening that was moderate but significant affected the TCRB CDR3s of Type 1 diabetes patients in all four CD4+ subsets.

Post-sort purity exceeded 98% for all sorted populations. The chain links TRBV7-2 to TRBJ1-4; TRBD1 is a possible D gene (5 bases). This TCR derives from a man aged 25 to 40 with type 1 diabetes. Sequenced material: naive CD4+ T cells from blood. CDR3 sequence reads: CASRDSSANEKLFF. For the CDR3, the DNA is TGTGCCAGCAGAGACAGCTCAGCTAATGAAAAACTGTTTTTT.